What follows are 17 T cell receptor beta chains derived from one specimen sequenced in a study of response to subunit inactivated influenza vaccine. TCRdb redid the calling of the RT-PCR reads with MiXCR, one entry per CDR3 protein. The sample includes 800,000 or so distinct CDR3 sequences, approximately 22% seen only once; the top ten take about 9.4%. Specimen: PBMCs from blood, collected more than 4 days after vaccination. The receptors derive from a man aged 45-65 years who received an inactivated influenza vaccine.

This clonotype has just a few counts. The chain links TRBV6-2 or TRBV6-3 to TRBJ2-1; D gene unclear. This CDR3 is built from 16 residues. The V end lost 0 bases, the J end lost 4 bases, and 13 bases lay between the germline ends. The germline V gene encodes CDR1 MNHEY and CDR2 SVGEGT. The CDR3 sequence is CASSYSYSSAYNEQFF. The CDR3 DNA reads TGTGCCAGCAGTTACTCTTACAGTTCAGCTTACAATGAGCAGTTCTTC.

The chain employs TRBV20-1 and TRBJ2-3; 9 bases match TRBD2. This CDR3 is built from 15 residues. V dropped 5 bases and J dropped 0; count of bases not matched to a gene: 6. The germline CDR1 and CDR2 sequences are DFQATT and SNEGSKA (reference sequence). CDR3 protein: CSAPTGLASTDTQYF. The CDR3 nucleotides are TGCAGTGCTCCCACCGGACTAGCGAGCACAGATACGCAGTATTTT.

Only a few counts were recorded for this clonotype. The chain uses TRBV6-5 and TRBJ1-5; 8 bases match TRBD1. This CDR3 contains 17 residues. Germline V gene data show CDR1 as MNHEY and CDR2 as SVGAGI. Trimming removed 0 bases from V and 5 bases from J; junction bases left unmatched: 9. The CDR3 DNA reads TGTGCCAGCAGTTACTCGATTCGGACAGGGAAAGATCAGCCCCAGCATTTT. Translation: CASSYSIRTGKDQPQHF.

This chain uses TRBV20-1 with TRBJ1-1; possibly TRBD1 for D (5 bases). The ends were cut back, 2 bases at V and 4 bases at J, with 17 bases in the middle. This CDR3 region has 15 residues. From germline, CDR1 is DFQATT and CDR2 SNEGSKA (reference sequence). CDR3 DNA sequence: TGCAGTGCTAGACCTCCCAGGGCTTTCGGCACTGAAGCTTTCTTT. Protein: CSARPPRAFGTEAFF.

The CDR3 nucleotides read TGCAGTGCTAGAGTGGGTCAGCTAAACACTGAAGCTTTCTTT. Amino acid sequence: CSARVGQLNTEAFF. The chain recombines TRBV20-1 with TRBJ1-1; D is unresolved. Germline V gives CDR1 DFQATT, CDR2 SNEGSKA (reference sequence). CDR3 length: 14 residues. Trimming removed 1 base from V and 2 bases from J, with 11 bases in between.

This clonotype showed up just a few times. This sequence joins TRBV5-1 and TRBJ2-5, with no clear D. Germline lookup yields CDR1 SGHRS and CDR2 YFSETQ. This CDR3 is built from 12 residues. V was clipped by 5 bases and J by 3 bases, with 8 bases between them. The CDR3 DNA follows: TGCGCCAGCAGGGAACCGGAAGAGACCCAGTACTTC. The encoded protein is CASREPEETQYF.

V is TRBV9 and J is TRBJ2-3, with D possibly TRBD1 on 6 matching bases. Looked up from germline, CDR1 is SGDLS and CDR2 is YYNGEE. The CDR3 is 13 amino acids. Trimming removed 4 bases at V and 6 bases at J, with 12 bases between. CDR3 sequence (DNA): TGTGCCAGCAGCACAAACCAGGGGGATACGCAGTATTTT. It codes for CASSTNQGDTQYF.

This clonotype was found a few times. The chain uses TRBV5-1 and TRBJ2-3; 15 bases line up with TRBD2. CDR1 is SGHRS and CDR2 is YFSETQ in the germline V gene. J gave up 0 bases and V 7 bases, and 3 bases lay outside the gene matches. This CDR3 spans 16 amino acids. CDR3 loop: CASAGTSGRSTDTQYF. Here the CDR3 DNA reads TGCGCCAGCGCCGGGACTAGCGGGAGGAGCACAGATACGCAGTATTTT.

This clonotype was counted ten times or more. The chain recombines TRBV20-1 with TRBJ2-2; possibly TRBD1 for D (6 bases). Germline values: CDR1 DFQATT, CDR2 SNEGSKA (reference sequence). The CDR3 extends over 15 amino acids. The V gene lost 6 bases and the J gene lost 6 bases, with 20 bases spanning the gap. CDR3 residues: CSALIGQYGAGELFF. CDR3 nucleotide sequence: TGCAGTGCCCTGATTGGACAGTATGGAGCCGGGGAGCTGTTTTTT.

The chain uses TRBV7-2 and TRBJ2-1, with D unclear. CDR1 and CDR2 from the germline V gene are SGHTA and FQGNSA. V gave up 2 bases and J gave up 5 bases, with 4 bases separating them. The CDR3 sequence is 12 residues long. The CDR3 DNA is TGTGCCAGCAGCTTATATAACAATGAGCAGTTCTTC. It encodes CASSLYNNEQFF.

The chain carries TRBV10-3 and TRBJ1-5; TRBD1 matches at 9 bases. CDR1 is ENHRY and CDR2 is SYGVKD in the germline V gene. The CDR3 extends over 16 amino acids. V gave up 3 bases and J gave up 2 bases; unmatched junction bases: 5. CDR3 DNA sequence: TGTGCCATCAGTGACGGTGGACAGGGGCGCAATCAGCCCCAGCATTTT. This translates into CAISDGGQGRNQPQHF.

This clonotype showed up many times. The rearrangement links TRBV4-2 to TRBJ2-3, with D maybe TRBD1 (5 bases). V dropped 4 bases and J dropped 5 bases, with 10 bases sitting between them. The V gene's germline CDR1 is LGHNA and CDR2 YNFKEQ. CDR3 size: 13 residues. This CDR3 is CASSRDRLDTQYF. CDR3 in DNA: TGTGCCAGCAGCCGTGACAGATTAGATACGCAGTATTTT.

The chain combines TRBV12-3 or TRBV12-4 with TRBJ2-1, with 8 bases lining up with TRBD2. V shed 5 bases, J shed 10 bases, and the junction held 7 bases outside the gene matches. This CDR3 is 13 amino acids long. CDR3 sequence reads: CASSPGRGREQFF. The CDR3 region has the DNA TGTGCCAGCAGTCCCGGGAGGGGTCGGGAGCAGTTCTTC.

This clonotype came up many times. The V call is TRBV12-3 or TRBV12-4, the J call TRBJ2-1; weak D call: TRBD2 (6 bases). The ends were cut back, 0 bases at V and 10 bases at J, with 16 bases in the middle. The CDR3 covers 15 residues. CDR3 sequence: CASSLATIGGIEQFF. The CDR3 DNA reads as TGTGCCAGCAGTTTAGCGACGATTGGCGGGATAGAGCAGTTCTTC.

The chain combines TRBV28 with TRBJ1-6; a possible D gene is TRBD1 (5 bases). The CDR3 runs to 15 residues. The ends were cut back, 6 bases at V and 8 bases at J, with 17 bases in the middle. Germline CDR1 reads MDHEN; CDR2 reads SYDVKM. The CDR3 region is CASSSPGRGDSPLHF. CDR3 nucleotide sequence: TGTGCCAGCAGCTCCCCAGGGCGGGGGGATTCACCCCTCCACTTT.

The V and J genes are TRBV4-3 and TRBJ2-2; no clear D gene. CDR1 LGHNA and CDR2 YSLEER come from the germline V gene. CDR3 length: 17 residues. Trimming pared 1 base from V and 2 bases from J, leaving 14 bases between. DNA for the CDR3: TGCGCCAGCAGCCAAGGTTTTCTGCGACACAACACCGGGGAGCTGTTTTTT. As protein: CASSQGFLRHNTGELFF.

The chain carries TRBV28 and TRBJ2-1; D possibly corresponds to TRBD2 (6 bases). Looked up from germline, CDR1 is MDHEN and CDR2 is SYDVKM. CDR3 length: 14 residues. The V and J ends lost 7 bases and 4 bases respectively, with 14 bases between them. CDR3 amino acids: CASNTPGLYNEQFF. The CDR3 coding sequence is TGTGCCAGCAATACACCGGGACTTTACAATGAGCAGTTCTTC.